Presented here are 15 T cell receptor beta chains from one specimen sequenced in a study of blood T cell repertoires in COVID-19. The table came from immunoSEQ multiplex PCR; TCRdb's copy has only in-frame clones and leaves some out. The sample gives 140,000 to 150,000 clones, about 85% of which show up once; over 2.5% is in the top ten. What was sequenced was peripheral blood. The source of these receptors is a human donor with acute or convalescent COVID-19. The donor label of this sample is uncertain.

V usage is TRBV7-3 and J usage is TRBJ2-1; 8 bases map to TRBD1. The CDR3 runs 16 residues. The trim removed 4 bases at V and 5 bases at J, leaving 10 bases unmatched. CDR1 SGHTA and CDR2 FQGTGA come from the germline V gene. CDR3 residues: CASSSTQGVRNNEQFF. The CDR3, as DNA: TGTGCCAGCAGCTCCACACAGGGGGTAAGGAACAATGAGCAGTTCTTC.

CDR3: CASSQASGRHSYEQYV. For the CDR3, the DNA is TGTGCCAGCAGCCAAGCTAGCGGGAGGCACTCCTACGAGCAGTACGTC. The chain carries TRBV3-1 (or the pseudogene TRBV3-2) and TRBJ2-7; TRBD2 matches 11 bases. Looked up from germline, CDR1 is LGHDT and CDR2 is YNNKEL (reference sequence). The CDR3 sequence is 16 residues long. The V gene end was trimmed by 1 base and the J gene end by 0 bases; junction bases not matched to a gene: 2.

This CDR3 is CASGYGGAEAFF. The CDR3, as DNA: TGTGCCAGCGGCTACGGGGGGGCTGAAGCTTTCTTT. This chain joins TRBV6-5 and TRBJ1-1; maybe TRBD1 (5 bases). Looked up from germline, CDR1 is MNHEY and CDR2 is SVGAGI. V gave up 8 bases and J gave up 6 bases, with 13 bases separating them. The CDR3 sequence is 12 residues long.

The chain couples TRBV7-9 to TRBJ2-2, with a tentative D call TRBD2 (5 bases). The germline V and J ends were trimmed by 4 bases and 6 bases, with 12 bases remaining between them. In germline, CDR1 is SEHNR, CDR2 FQNEAQ (reference sequence). The CDR3 is 14 residues long. The chain's CDR3 is CASSSRETSGELFF. The CDR3 coding sequence is TGTGCCAGCAGCTCGAGGGAAACGTCCGGGGAGCTGTTTTTT.

Concerning this clone: Other DNA sequences in this specimen translate into the identical CDR3. The CDR3 nucleotides read TGTGCCAGCAGTTCTGGACAGGGGAATCAGCCCCAGCATTTT. This codes for CASSSGQGNQPQHF. This chain uses TRBV6-5 with TRBJ1-5; TRBD1 aligns across 9 bases. Germline V gene sequence: CDR1 MNHEY, CDR2 SVGAGI. The CDR3 length is 14 residues. V lost 4 bases to trimming and J lost 4 bases; unmatched junction nucleotides: 2.

The chain employs TRBV30 and TRBJ2-4; D ambiguous. V lost 0 bases and J lost 0, with 9 bases in between. Looked up from germline, CDR1 is GTSNPN and CDR2 is SVGIG (reference sequence). The CDR3 covers 15 residues. CDR3 sequence (DNA): TGTGCCTGGAGTGTACCCGAACTAGCCAAAAACATTCAGTACTTC. Translating gives CAWSVPELAKNIQYF.

The chain couples TRBV27 to TRBJ2-1; no clear D. The V end was cut by 1 base, the J end by 2 bases, with 12 bases between. Germline V gene lookup returns CDR1 MNHEY and CDR2 SMNVEV (reference sequence). The length of the CDR3 is 16 residues. The CDR3 DNA follows: TGTGCCAGCAGTTTATTTGGGCAAATTCCCTACAATGAGCAGTTCTTC. Protein product: CASSLFGQIPYNEQFF.

V and J are TRBV3-1 (or the pseudogene TRBV3-2) and TRBJ2-1, with TRBD2 matching over 14 bases. CDR1 and CDR2 from the germline V gene are LGHDT and YNNKEL (reference sequence). V shed 4 bases and J 5 bases; nucleotides not matched to a gene: 7. The CDR3 covers 17 residues. The CDR3 nucleotides are TGTGCCAGCAGCCTAGGGACTAGCGGGAGTTTTGACAATGAGCAGTTCTTC. Translated: CASSLGTSGSFDNEQFF.

The V gene is TRBV5-4, the J gene TRBJ2-1; the match to TRBD2 covers 12 bases. Germline trimming cut 4 bases from V and 7 bases from J; bases unmatched to any gene: 9. The CDR3 extends over 16 amino acids. Germline assignment: CDR1 SGHNT and CDR2 YYREEE (reference sequence). The CDR3 coding sequence is TGTGCCAGCAGCATCGGACTAGCGGGGATAGGAAATGAGCAGTTCTTC. Its protein is CASSIGLAGIGNEQFF.

This clone came up once. This rearrangement joins TRBV6-2 or TRBV6-3 to TRBJ2-7; maybe TRBD2 (6 bases). V was cut by 5 bases and J by 4 bases, with 12 bases left in between. CDR1 and CDR2 (germline): MNHEY, SVGEGT. The CDR3 contains 13 residues. Written as DNA, the CDR3 is TGTGCCAGCAGTCGGGACTTATCATACGAGCAGTACGTC. Protein: CASSRDLSYEQYV.

The chain is built from TRBV7-5 and TRBJ1-5. TRBV7-5 is shown as a pseudogene. CDR3 length equals 12 residues. CDR3 DNA: TGTGCCAGAAGCACGGGGGGACAGCCCCAGCATTTT. Translating gives CARSTGGQPQHF.

This clone was counted only a few times. The chain carries TRBV7-2 and TRBJ1-5; 7 bases are a match to TRBD1. V lost 5 bases to trimming and J lost 2 bases; unmatched junction nucleotides: 6. Germline V lookup: CDR1 SGHTA, CDR2 FQGNSA. The CDR3 has 15 residues. CDR3 sequence: CASSQSQGGNQPQHF. The CDR3 coding sequence is TGTGCCAGCAGCCAGAGCCAGGGGGGCAATCAGCCCCAGCATTTT.

The chain combines TRBV27 with TRBJ1-1; D may be TRBD1 (6 bases). Germline CDR1 reads MNHEY; CDR2 reads SMNVEV (reference sequence). The CDR3 consists of 13 residues. V shed 6 bases and J shed 4 bases, with 12 bases lying between them. CDR3 residues: CASRQQGPTEAFF. The DNA for the CDR3 is TGTGCCAGCAGACAACAGGGCCCCACTGAAGCTTTCTTT.

The chain is built from TRBV5-6 and TRBJ2-5, with 7 bases fitting TRBD2. The CDR3 consists of 14 residues. V dropped 4 bases and J dropped 0; count of bases not matched to a gene: 3. Per germline, CDR1 SGHDT and CDR2 YYEEEE. This chain's CDR3 is CASSRDYHQETQYF. The CDR3 nucleotides are TGTGCCAGCAGCCGGGACTACCACCAAGAGACCCAGTACTTC.

CDR3 DNA sequence: TGTGCCAGCACTCAGAACTACGAGCAGTACTTC. The encoded protein is CASTQNYEQYF. The chain links TRBV2 to TRBJ2-7; no clear D gene. CDR3 size: 11 residues. Trimming shortened V by 7 bases and J by 3 bases, and 7 bases separated the two germline ends. Germline assignment: CDR1 SNHLY and CDR2 FYNNEI.